A selection of T cell receptor beta chains follows, all from one sample in a study of cytomegalovirus exposure and HLA in healthy donors. TCRdb's copy holds only in-frame clones and misses some; the assay was immunoSEQ multiplex PCR. The sample holds about 160,000 clones, approximately 81% seen once. Input material: PBMCs. These receptors originate from a man aged 18 to 35 in good health and CMV-seropositive. CDR3s include the opening cysteine and the closing phenylalanine or tryptophan. The order of the fields is D gene, V gene, clone size, J gene, CDR3 DNA, CDR3 protein. D genes are given only for firm matches. A clone size is listed for some rows: how often the clone was seen (once, few, many), or a class if it is expanded.

>.|TRBV7-2|once|TRBJ2-6
TGTGCCAGCCTTGACACCATCTCTGGGGCCAACGTCCTGACTTTC
CASLDTISGANVLTF
>.|TRBV7-9|.|TRBJ2-7
TGTGCCGGCAGCTTAAGCGGTAGCCCCTACGAGCAGTACTTC
CAGSLSGSPYEQYF
>TRBD1|TRBV29-1|.|TRBJ2-3
TGCAGCGTTGGTCCCCTGACAGGGCCTACGCAGTATTTT
CSVGPLTGPTQYF
>.|TRBV30|.|TRBJ1-2
TGTGCCTGGAGTGTACACGCCAGTAACTATGGCTACACCTTC
CAWSVHASNYGYTF
>.|TRBV29-1|.|TRBJ1-4
TGCAGCGTTTTGCAGGGTGGGGAAAAACTGTTTTTT
CSVLQGGEKLFF
>TRBD1|TRBV2|.|TRBJ1-4
TGTGCCAGCAGCGGACAGGATAATGAAAAACTGTTTTTT
CASSGQDNEKLFF
>.|TRBV15|.|TRBJ2-7
TGTGCCACCAGCAGGGACAGTAACTCCTACGAGCAGTACTTC
CATSRDSNSYEQYF
>.|TRBV19|.|TRBJ2-3
TGTGCCAGTCTGAGTTCTGCAGGGGATCACCCAGATACGCAGTATTTT
CASLSSAGDHPDTQYF
>TRBD2|TRBV7-3|.|TRBJ2-7
TGTGCCAGCAGCCGGGGGGGAGCGGGAGGCCTCTACGAGCAATACTTC
CASSRGGAGGLYEQYF
>TRBD2|TRBV7-7|.|TRBJ2-5
TGTGCTAGCAGCTTGCGGGGGAAAGAGACCCAGTACTTC
CASSLRGKETQYF
>TRBD1|TRBV7-2|.|TRBJ1-2
TGTGCCAGCAGCTCGACAGGGGGCGCGTGGTACACCTTC
CASSSTGGAWYTF
>TRBD1|TRBV25-1|.|TRBJ1-1
TGTGCCTCGTCCGGACAGGGGGGCACTGAAGCTTTCTTT
CASSGQGGTEAFF
>.|TRBV5-1|few|TRBJ1-2
TGCGCCAGCAGCTTGGCCAGGGACATGGATGGCTACACCTTC
CASSLARDMDGYTF
>.|TRBV6-5|.|TRBJ2-1
TGTGCCAGCAGTTACTCGGGGTTTGGGGGCAATAAGCAGTTCTTC
CASSYSGFGGNKQFF
>TRBD1|TRBV10-3|.|TRBJ1-1
TGTGCCATCAGTGGGGGACAGAACCCTGAAGCTTTCTTT
CAISGGQNPEAFF
>.|TRBV11-2|.|TRBJ2-7
TGTGCCAGCAGCCCGGCGACAGGCTACGAGCAGTACTTC
CASSPATGYEQYF
>.|TRBV27|.|TRBJ1-2
TGTGCCAGCAGTCCAGGGCTACCGAACTATGGCTACACCTTC
CASSPGLPNYGYTF
>TRBD2|TRBV2|.|TRBJ2-7
TGTGCCACCAAGAGGACTAGCGGGGCCTACGAGCAGTACTTC
CATKRTSGAYEQYF
>.|TRBV7-6|.|TRBJ1-3
TGTGCCAGCGGCCAATTGGGACAAGGAAACACCATATATTTT
CASGQLGQGNTIYF
>TRBD1|TRBV2|.|TRBJ2-2
TGTGCCAGCAGTGCGGGACAGGGGAGCACCGGGGAGCTGTTTTTT
CASSAGQGSTGELFF
>.|TRBV30|few|TRBJ1-6
TGTGCCTGGGGACAAGTCAATTCACCCCTCCACTTT
CAWGQVNSPLHF
>.|TRBV4-3|few|TRBJ2-3
TGCGCCAGCAGCCAAGATCGGTTATCCGGGACTCTTCTGGGAGATACGCAGTATTTT
CASSQDRLSGTLLGDTQYF
>TRBD2|TRBV7-6|.|TRBJ2-3
TGTGCCAGCAGCTCTCTCGGCGGACTAGGGGCTACGCAGTATTTT
CASSSLGGLGATQYF
>.|TRBV10-3|.|TRBJ2-7
TGTGTCTCCCGTTCAGACTACGAGCAGTACTTC
CVSRSDYEQYF
>TRBD2|TRBV30|once|TRBJ2-5
TGTGCCTGGAGTGGGCTAGCGGGGGTTTCACAAGAGACCCAGTACTTC
CAWSGLAGVSQETQYF
>.|TRBV9|.|TRBJ1-1
TGTGCCAGCAGCGTAGGACAGTTCACTGAAGCTTTCTTT
CASSVGQFTEAFF
>.|TRBV2|.|TRBJ2-1
TGTGCCAGCAGTGACTGGAGCTCCTACAATGAGCAGTTCTTC
CASSDWSSYNEQFF
>TRBD2|TRBV4-1|.|TRBJ2-1
TGCGCCAGCAGCCAACCACCAAGGACTAGCGGGGTCATCCACAATGAGCAGTTCTTC
CASSQPPRTSGVIHNEQFF
>.|TRBV9|.|TRBJ2-1
TGTGCCAGCAGCCCAGTCTCCTACAATGAGCAGTTCTTC
CASSPVSYNEQFF
>.|TRBV4-3|once|TRBJ1-5
TGCGCCAGCAGCCAAGAGGTCCGGAATCAGCCCCAGCATTTT
CASSQEVRNQPQHF
>TRBD1|TRBV27|.|TRBJ1-6
TGTGCCAGCAGTTTATCGGGGACAGAGAATTCACCCCTCCACTTT
CASSLSGTENSPLHF
>.|TRBV19|once|TRBJ1-2
TGTGCCAGTAGAGCAGGGGTTTACTATGGCTACACCTTC
CASRAGVYYGYTF
>.|TRBV9|.|TRBJ2-3
TGTGCCAGCACCCCTAGAGAGGGCCCCACCTCAGATACGCAGTATTTT
CASTPREGPTSDTQYF
>.|TRBV29-1|.|TRBJ2-3
TGCAGCGTTGAAGATAGGGCAGGGGCAGGAGATACGCAGTATTTT
CSVEDRAGAGDTQYF
>TRBD2|TRBV4-3|.|TRBJ2-7
TGCGCCAGCAGCCAAGTCACCAGCGGGGGGGGCTCCTACGAGCAGTACTTC
CASSQVTSGGGSYEQYF
>.|TRBV4-1|.|TRBJ2-7
TGCGCCAGCAGCCAAGTACCCCAGGCGGGGGCTTCCTACGAGCAGTACTTC
CASSQVPQAGASYEQYF
>TRBD1|TRBV29-1|.|TRBJ2-4
TGCAGCGTTGACTTGGGACAGTCCAACAGTCAGTACTTC
CSVDLGQSNSQYF
>TRBD2|TRBV5-6|.|TRBJ2-6
TGTGCCAGCAGCAGGACTAGCGGGGGCCTGACTTTC
CASSRTSGGLTF
>TRBD1|TRBV5-1|once|TRBJ1-1
TGCGCCAGCAGAATAGGACAGGGGGCGCAGGACACTGAAGCTTTCTTT
CASRIGQGAQDTEAFF
>.|TRBV5-1|.|TRBJ1-1
TGCGCCAGCAGCTTGGTTTGGGGGGGAGACACTGAAGCTTTCTTT
CASSLVWGGDTEAFF
>TRBD1|TRBV10-3|.|TRBJ1-1
TGTGCCATCAGTGAGTCCGAGGGGGCGAGGACTGAAGCTTTCTTT
CAISESEGARTEAFF
>.|TRBV9|.|TRBJ2-3
TGTGCCAGCAGCGCTTACACAGATACGCAGTATTTT
CASSAYTDTQYF
>.|TRBV7-8|.|TRBJ1-1
TGTGCCAGCAGCTTATTAATCGGGAACACTGAAGCTTTCTTT
CASSLLIGNTEAFF
>TRBD1|TRBV18|.|TRBJ2-1
TGTGCCAGCGGCCGGGACAGGGCCAACAATGAGCAGTTCTTC
CASGRDRANNEQFF
>.|TRBV6-6|.|TRBJ2-6
TGTGCCAGCAGCAGAGGACAGCCCTCTGGGGCCAACGTCCTGACTTTC
CASSRGQPSGANVLTF
>TRBD1|TRBV7-9|.|TRBJ1-3
TGTGCCAGCAGCGCGGGGACAGGGCGCGGAAACACCATATATTTT
CASSAGTGRGNTIYF